This T cell receptor (beta chain) appears in the sequencing data of a study of CD4 T cells in relation to SARS-CoV-2 and coronaviruses. Study overall: The negative reference was HIV-1 Nef peptide pool or peptide-free culture.

Study-wide results and caveats: No donor gave both pre-pandemic and post-infection samples.

The CDR3 has 17 residues. Germline-derived CDR1 and CDR2 are DFQATT and SNEGSKA (reference sequence). V was shortened by 3 bases and J by 0 bases, with 21 bases between the two germline ends. The repertoire was sequenced with immunoSEQ multiplex PCR; TCRdb's copy has only in-frame clones and lacks some. The sample records under 25,000 clones, 65% to 80% being singletons. As for this clone: Its antigen is not known.

Unexposed donor CD4+ T cells date from about 2011-2018, before the COVID-19 pandemic. After around nine days of culture, CD4+ T cells were isolated. This receptor was obtained from a human donor in good health. J is TRBJ2-7 and V is TRBV20-1, with TRBD2 as a possible D gene (5 bases). The sample taken for sequencing was CD4+ T cells from PBMCs, cultured in vitro. The CDR3 nucleotides are TGCAGTGCTAGTGGACTGGTTCGGGCAGCCCTCTCCTACGAGCAGTACTTC. It codes for CSASGLVRAALSYEQYF.